This T cell receptor beta chain was sequenced during a study of regulatory T cells in long-lasting Graves disease. With respect to this clonotype: Its antigen is unidentified.

Arm-PCR with iRepertoire HTBI primers amplified the CDR3 regions for these TCR beta libraries. One entry per CDR3 protein results from TCRdb running MiXCR on the multiplex PCR reads. Here the sample spans about 620,000 distinct CDR3 sequences, about 15% being singletons. Indicated time point: newly diagnosed GD, antithyroid drugs for less than 3 months. From RNA extracted from PBMCs, the TCR library was made. Study-wide results and limits: No thyroid tissue was studied; the work used peripheral blood only. Persistent Graves' patients showed less TCR diversity than newly diagnosed ones.

The same sample was also studied in work on T cells in Graves' hyperthyroidism and ophthalmopathy. That source notes: Before onset, ophthalmopathy was predicted by the model a median roughly 6.8 months earlier.

The starting material was peripheral blood mononuclear cells (PBMCs), obtained at new diagnosis, from a patient treated with antithyroid drugs. The source of this sequence is a woman in her thirties with Graves disease.

In nucleotides, the CDR3 is TGTGCCACCCATCCCGGGACGGAGCAGTACTTC. It translates to CATHPGTEQYF. The V and J genes are TRBV19 and TRBJ2-7, with D perhaps assigned TRBD1 or TRBD2 (5 bases each). Trimming shortened V by 10 bases and J by 7 bases, and 14 bases separated the two germline ends. Germline-derived CDR1 and CDR2 are LNHDA and SQIVND (reference sequence). This CDR3 comprises 11 residues.